These T cell receptor beta chains were read from a single sample in a study of cytomegalovirus exposure and HLA in healthy donors. Sequenced by immunoSEQ multiplex PCR; TCRdb stores in-frame clones only, minus some. The table includes approximately 79,000 clones, 74% detected once. The sequenced sample consisted of PBMCs. These receptors were collected from a man between 35 and 55 years old in good health and CMV-seropositive. Each CDR3 is given with its conserved first and last residue. The D gene is left open where the match is weak. Some rows mark clone size as missing; the rest say once, few, many or name a class of expanded clone.

d_call	clone_size	v_call	j_call	cdr3_nt	cdr3_aa
.	.	TRBV4-1	TRBJ2-7	TGCGCCAGCAGCCACACCGGGAGAAGGGACGAGCAGTACTTC	CASSHTGRRDEQYF
TRBD2	.	TRBV29-1	TRBJ2-1	TGCAGCGTTTGGGGACTAGCGGGAGCGAATGAGCAGTTCTTC	CSVWGLAGANEQFF
TRBD1	.	TRBV27	TRBJ1-1	TGTGCCAGCAATGACAGGGGGCGGGATGAAGCTTTCTTT	CASNDRGRDEAFF
TRBD1	few	TRBV7-9	TRBJ1-1	TGTGCCAGCAGCTTCGACAGGGGGCCCCCGGAAGCTTTCTTT	CASSFDRGPPEAFF
TRBD2	few	TRBV5-5	TRBJ2-1	TGTGCCAGCAGCACCTTACTAGCGGGGTACAATGAGCAGTTCTTC	CASSTLLAGYNEQFF
TRBD1	once	TRBV7-2	TRBJ1-4	TGTGCCAGCAGCAAGGGACAGGCCGGTGAAAAACTGTTTTTT	CASSKGQAGEKLFF
TRBD2	.	TRBV27	TRBJ2-3	TGTGCCAGCAGTTGGCTAGCGGGGGGTCAAGGGAGCACAGATACGCAGTATTTT	CASSWLAGGQGSTDTQYF
TRBD1	.	TRBV2	TRBJ1-1	TGTGCCAGCAGTTACGGGGACAGCGGATCTGAAGCTTTCTTT	CASSYGDSGSEAFF
.	.	TRBV5-1	TRBJ2-2	TGCGCCAGCAGCTCCCGGGAGACGAACACCGGGGAGCTGTTTTTT	CASSSRETNTGELFF
TRBD1	.	TRBV5-4	TRBJ2-2	TGTGCCAGCAGCTTAGGACAGGGGGGAAACACCGGGGAGCTGTTTTTT	CASSLGQGGNTGELFF
.	.	TRBV4-3	TRBJ1-5	TGCGCCAGCAGCCAAGTTCGCGGACTGCCCCAGCATTTT	CASSQVRGLPQHF
TRBD1	.	TRBV5-6	TRBJ1-1	TGTGCCAGCAGCTTGACCAGGGGGCCAGCTTTCTTT	CASSLTRGPAFF
.	few	TRBV29-1	TRBJ1-2	TGCAGCGTCGAAGGCCAGTCGAATGGCTACACCTTC	CSVEGQSNGYTF
TRBD1	.	TRBV5-1	TRBJ1-1	TGCGCCAGCAGCTTGTTGAACAGGGGGGGGAGCACTGAAGCTTTCTTT	CASSLLNRGGSTEAFF
TRBD1	.	TRBV2	TRBJ1-6	TGTGCCAGCAGCCGGGACAGGGGGGGTTCACCCCTCCACTTT	CASSRDRGGSPLHF
.	.	TRBV20-1	TRBJ2-7	TGCAGTGCCCCCCAGGGGTACGAGCAGTACTTC	CSAPQGYEQYF
.	.	TRBV11-2	TRBJ2-1	TGTGCCAGCAGCCCCTGGGGGGTCTCATACAATGAGCAGTTCTTC	CASSPWGVSYNEQFF
.	.	TRBV7-7	TRBJ2-2	TGTGCCAGCAGCTTGGGGCCCCGCCAGGAGCTGTTTTTT	CASSLGPRQELFF
TRBD2	.	TRBV5-6	TRBJ2-7	TGTGCCAGCAGCCTAGGGGGGGGACTAGCGGACTACGAGCAGTACTTC	CASSLGGGLADYEQYF
.	.	TRBV25-1	TRBJ1-2	TGTGCCAGCTTACCCCGGACAGCTAACTATGGCTACACCTTC	CASLPRTANYGYTF
.	few	TRBV5-4	TRBJ2-2	TGCGCCAGCAGCGTCCAATTAGGAGACACCGGGGAGCTGTTTTTT	CASSVQLGDTGELFF
TRBD1	.	TRBV28	TRBJ2-7	TGTGCCAGCATCCCCGGTGGGACAGGGGGTTACGAGCAGTACTTC	CASIPGGTGGYEQYF
TRBD2	few	TRBV29-1	TRBJ2-5	TGCAGCGTTGAAGGAGAACTAGCGGGGGCCCCAGAGACCCAGTACTTC	CSVEGELAGAPETQYF
TRBD1	.	TRBV19	TRBJ1-3	TGTGCCAGTGAGAGGACAGGGGGCGAGTTAGCTGGAAACACCATATATTTT	CASERTGGELAGNTIYF
TRBD2	.	TRBV28	TRBJ2-5	TGTGCCAGCAGTCCCCACCCTCTGACTAGCGGGGGGGAGACCCAGTACTTC	CASSPHPLTSGGETQYF
.	.	TRBV15	TRBJ1-1	TGTGCCACCAGCAGAGGACAGGACACTGAAGCTTTCTTT	CATSRGQDTEAFF
TRBD2	.	TRBV11-2	TRBJ2-1	TGTGCCAGCAGCTTAGGCGCGGGAGGGGGCTCCTACAATGAGCAGTTCTTC	CASSLGAGGGSYNEQFF
.	once	TRBV27	TRBJ2-7	TGTGCCAGCAGTTTAACTGCCCCGACAGTAACCATTCTCTACGAGCAGTACTTC	CASSLTAPTVTILYEQYF
.	once	TRBV6-1	TRBJ2-7	TGTGCCAGCAGTGAAAATGAGGTCCACGAGCAGTACTTC	CASSENEVHEQYF
.	.	TRBV29-1	TRBJ2-7	TGCAGCGTTGAACGGTTGGCGCGAGGATCCTACGAGCAGTACTTC	CSVERLARGSYEQYF
.	.	TRBV20-1	TRBJ2-5	TGCAGTGCAAGTACTGGGACCCAGTACTTC	CSASTGTQYF
.	once	TRBV5-6	TRBJ2-1	TGTGCCAGCAGCTTGATGAGCTCCTACAATGAGCAGTTCTTC	CASSLMSSYNEQFF
.	many	TRBV28	TRBJ1-4	TGTGCCAGCAGTTTCCGACCGAGGGGGGAAAAACTGTTTTTT	CASSFRPRGEKLFF
.	.	TRBV7-2	TRBJ1-2	TGTGCCAGCAGCTCTAGGGGCGGTGGGCCCACTGAAGGCTACACCTTC	CASSSRGGGPTEGYTF
.	.	TRBV19	TRBJ2-1	TGTGCCAGCCGTGAAGGAGTAAGGTCTCACACTGCCAATGAGCAGTTCTTC	CASREGVRSHTANEQFF
.	.	TRBV10-1	TRBJ1-1	TGCGCCAGCAGACACAGGGTTACTGAAGCTTTCTTT	CASRHRVTEAFF
TRBD2	few	TRBV11-2	TRBJ2-7	TGTGCCAGCAGCTGGGGAGGGAGCTCCTACGAGCAGTACTTC	CASSWGGSSYEQYF
.	.	TRBV9	TRBJ2-7	TGTGCCAGCAGCGCCGGACTGACAACCTACGAGCAGTACTTC	CASSAGLTTYEQYF
.	.	TRBV9	TRBJ1-3	TGTGCCAGCAGCGCCCGACAGTTATCCTCTGGAAACACCATATATTTT	CASSARQLSSGNTIYF
TRBD1	.	TRBV18	TRBJ2-3	TGTGCCAGCTCACAAAGACAGGGCTCGAACCAAGGTACGCAGTATTTT	CASSQRQGSNQGTQYF
TRBD2	.	TRBV6-4	TRBJ2-1	TGTGCCAGCAGTGTAGCGGGAGCATCTGGGAATGAGCAGTTCTTC	CASSVAGASGNEQFF
.	.	TRBV6-1	TRBJ1-5	TGTGCCAGCAGTGAATCCGAGTATAGCAATCAGCCCCAGCATTTT	CASSESEYSNQPQHF
.	.	TRBV27	TRBJ1-2	TGTGCCAGCAGTTTATGGGGCCAGGGAACACCGTATGGCTACACCTTC	CASSLWGQGTPYGYTF
TRBD1	.	TRBV5-6	TRBJ1-1	TGTGCCAGCAGCTTCTCAGGGGGCCAGGCCACTGAAGCTTTCTTT	CASSFSGGQATEAFF
TRBD1	.	TRBV4-2	TRBJ2-5	TGTGCCAGCAGCCCCGGGACAGGGTTTCGGGAGACCCAGTACTTC	CASSPGTGFRETQYF
.	few	TRBV28	TRBJ1-1	TGTGCCAGCACATGGGGGCGGACAGTCGAAGCTTTCTTT	CASTWGRTVEAFF
TRBD1	.	TRBV29-1	TRBJ1-5	TGCAGCGTGCGTACAGGGGTAGAACAGCCCCAGCATTTT	CSVRTGVEQPQHF
.	.	TRBV5-4	TRBJ2-1	TGTGCCAGCAGCTTGGCGGGGCGGGGGCTCTCCTACAATGAGCAGTTCTTC	CASSLAGRGLSYNEQFF
.	once	TRBV2	TRBJ2-7	TGTGCCAGCAGTGAAGCGCTTCTTGGGGCAGGGGGGAACGAGCAGTACTTC	CASSEALLGAGGNEQYF
.	.	TRBV5-1	TRBJ2-2	TGCGCCAGCAATAACAGGGACGATGTCACCGGGGAGCTGTTTTTT	CASNNRDDVTGELFF
.	.	TRBV7-8	TRBJ1-5	TGTGCCAGCAGCTTAGGTGGGACATCCGTCAGGCCCCAGCATTTT	CASSLGGTSVRPQHF
.	.	TRBV30	TRBJ2-7	TGTGCCTGGAGGGCACCCCATATCGGGATTTACGAGCAGTACTTC	CAWRAPHIGIYEQYF
.	.	TRBV5-8	TRBJ1-5	TGTGCCAGCAGCTGGGGGGGGAATCAGCCCCAGCATTTT	CASSWGGNQPQHF
.	.	TRBV30	TRBJ2-1	TGTGCCTGGAGCCGCCCCCCTCTAAATTCCTACAATGAGCAGTTCTTC	CAWSRPPLNSYNEQFF
TRBD2	few	TRBV10-3	TRBJ2-2	TGTGCCATCGGTTCCCTGACTAGCGGGAACACCGGGGAGCTGTTTTTT	CAIGSLTSGNTGELFF
.	many	TRBV7-2	TRBJ1-2	TGTGCCAGCAGCGGTCTAGAGACGGGACCCGGGAGGACCTTC	CASSGLETGPGRTF
TRBD1	.	TRBV13	TRBJ1-1	TGTGCCAGCAGCTCGGCGAGAGATAAGCGGACAGGGGAGGGGAACACTGAAGCTTTCTTT	CASSSARDKRTGEGNTEAFF
TRBD1	.	TRBV30	TRBJ1-1	TGTGCCAGGGACAGGGGACCGGGCACTGAAGCTTTCTTT	CARDRGPGTEAFF
TRBD2	.	TRBV7-8	TRBJ2-1	TGTGCCAGCAGCTTATTTTTCGTAGCGGGGGTCTCCAATGAGCAGTTCTTC	CASSLFFVAGVSNEQFF